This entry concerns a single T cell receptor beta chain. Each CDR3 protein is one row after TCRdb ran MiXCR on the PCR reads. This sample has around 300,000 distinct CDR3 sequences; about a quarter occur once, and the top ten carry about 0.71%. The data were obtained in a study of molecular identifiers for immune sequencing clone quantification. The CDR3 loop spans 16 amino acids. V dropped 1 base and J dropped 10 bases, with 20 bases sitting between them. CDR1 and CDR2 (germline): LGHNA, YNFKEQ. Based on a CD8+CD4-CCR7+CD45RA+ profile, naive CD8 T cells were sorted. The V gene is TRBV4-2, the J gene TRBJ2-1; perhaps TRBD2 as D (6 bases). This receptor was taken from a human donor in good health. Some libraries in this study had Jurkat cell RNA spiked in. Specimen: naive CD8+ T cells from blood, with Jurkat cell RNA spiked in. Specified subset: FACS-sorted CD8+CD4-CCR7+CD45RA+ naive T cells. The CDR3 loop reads CASSQAPGGDLSEQFF. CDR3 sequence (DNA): TGTGCCAGCAGCCAAGCTCCCGGGGGTGACCTCTCCGAGCAGTTCTTC.